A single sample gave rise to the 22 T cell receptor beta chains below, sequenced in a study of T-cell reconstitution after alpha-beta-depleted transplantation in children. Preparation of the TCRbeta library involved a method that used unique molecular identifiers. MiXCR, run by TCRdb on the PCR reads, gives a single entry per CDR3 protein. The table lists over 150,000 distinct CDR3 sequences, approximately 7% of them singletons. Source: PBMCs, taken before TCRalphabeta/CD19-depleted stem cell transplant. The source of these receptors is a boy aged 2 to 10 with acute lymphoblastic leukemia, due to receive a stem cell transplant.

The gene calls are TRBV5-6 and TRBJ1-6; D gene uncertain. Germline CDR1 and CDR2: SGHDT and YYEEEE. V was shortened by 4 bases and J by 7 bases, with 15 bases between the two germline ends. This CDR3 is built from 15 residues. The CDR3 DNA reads TGTGCCAGCAGCACCGTTGGACCGAACAATTCACCCCTCCACTTT. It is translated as CASSTVGPNNSPLHF.

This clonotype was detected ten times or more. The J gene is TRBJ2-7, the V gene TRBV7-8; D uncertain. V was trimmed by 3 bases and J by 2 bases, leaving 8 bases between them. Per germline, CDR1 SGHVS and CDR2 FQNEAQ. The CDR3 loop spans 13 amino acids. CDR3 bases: TGTGCCAGCAGCTTCCACCTCACCTACGAGCAGTACTTC. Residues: CASSFHLTYEQYF.

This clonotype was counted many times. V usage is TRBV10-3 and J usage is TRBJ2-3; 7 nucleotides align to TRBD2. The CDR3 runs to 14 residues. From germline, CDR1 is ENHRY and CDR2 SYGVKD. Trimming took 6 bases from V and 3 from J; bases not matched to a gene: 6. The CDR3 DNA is TGTGCCATCAGCCGGGGGGTTCGGACAGATACGCAGTATTTT. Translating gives CAISRGVRTDTQYF.

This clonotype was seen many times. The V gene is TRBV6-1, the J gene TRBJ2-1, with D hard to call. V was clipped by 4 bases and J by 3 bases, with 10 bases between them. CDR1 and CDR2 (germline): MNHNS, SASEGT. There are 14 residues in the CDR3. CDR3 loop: CASSGREVYNEQFF. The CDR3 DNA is TGTGCCAGCAGTGGAAGGGAAGTCTACAATGAGCAGTTCTTC.

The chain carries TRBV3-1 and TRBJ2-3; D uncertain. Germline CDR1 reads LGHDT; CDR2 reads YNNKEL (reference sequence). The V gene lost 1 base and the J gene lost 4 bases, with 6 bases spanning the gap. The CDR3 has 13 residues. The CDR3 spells CASSQVDSDTQYF. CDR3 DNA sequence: TGTGCCAGCAGCCAAGTGGATTCAGATACGCAGTATTTT.

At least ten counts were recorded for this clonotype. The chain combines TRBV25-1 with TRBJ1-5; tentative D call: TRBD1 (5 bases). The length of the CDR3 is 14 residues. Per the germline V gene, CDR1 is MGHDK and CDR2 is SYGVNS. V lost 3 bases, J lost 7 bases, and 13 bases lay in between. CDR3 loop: CASSDTRDLQPQHF. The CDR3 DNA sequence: TGTGCCAGCAGTGACACCAGGGATTTACAGCCCCAGCATTTT. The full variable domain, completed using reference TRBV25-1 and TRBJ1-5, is EADIYQTPRYLVIGTGKKITLECSQTMGHDKMYWYQQDPGMELHLIHYSYGVNSTEKGDLSSESTVSRIRTEHFPLTLESARPSHTSQYLCASSDTRDLQPQHFGDGTRLSIL.

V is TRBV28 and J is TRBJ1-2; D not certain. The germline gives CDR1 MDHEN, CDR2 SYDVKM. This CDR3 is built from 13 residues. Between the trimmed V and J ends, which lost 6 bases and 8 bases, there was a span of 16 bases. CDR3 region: CASSPRNYRGYTF. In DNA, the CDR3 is TGTGCCAGCAGCCCACGGAATTATAGGGGCTACACCTTC.

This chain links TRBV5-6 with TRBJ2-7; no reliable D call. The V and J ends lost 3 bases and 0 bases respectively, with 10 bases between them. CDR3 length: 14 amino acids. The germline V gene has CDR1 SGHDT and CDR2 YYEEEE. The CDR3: CASSSTASSYEQYF. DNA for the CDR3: TGTGCCAGCAGCTCTACAGCGAGCTCCTACGAGCAGTACTTC.

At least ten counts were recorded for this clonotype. In DNA, the CDR3 is TGCAGCGGATACAGGGACTACGAGCAGTACTTC. Its protein is CSGYRDYEQYF. The gene calls are TRBV29-1 and TRBJ2-7; D may be TRBD1 (6 bases). Trimming left V 7 bases short and J 3 bases short, with 10 bases between. Germline V lookup: CDR1 SQVTM, CDR2 ANQGSEA. This CDR3 spans 11 amino acids.

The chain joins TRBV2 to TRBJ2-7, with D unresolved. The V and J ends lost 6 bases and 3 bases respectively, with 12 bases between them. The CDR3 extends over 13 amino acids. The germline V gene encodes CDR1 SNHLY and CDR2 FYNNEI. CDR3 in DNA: TGTGCCAGCAGGAGATTTGGCAGCTACGAGCAGTACTTC. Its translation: CASRRFGSYEQYF.

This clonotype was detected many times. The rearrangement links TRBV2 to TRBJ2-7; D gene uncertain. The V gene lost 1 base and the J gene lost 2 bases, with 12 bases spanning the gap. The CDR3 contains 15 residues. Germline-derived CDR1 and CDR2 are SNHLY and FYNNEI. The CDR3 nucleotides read TGTGCCAGCAGTGAAGATGTACACTCTGCCTACGAGCAGTACTTC. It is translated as CASSEDVHSAYEQYF.

CDR3 residues: CASSPLGGIPPVSYNEQFF. CDR3 sequence (DNA): TGTGCCAGCAGTCCCCTAGGGGGGATCCCCCCCGTCTCCTACAATGAGCAGTTCTTC. This chain links TRBV28 with TRBJ2-1; the D call may be TRBD1 or TRBD2 (6 bases each). This CDR3 is 19 amino acids long. In germline, CDR1 is MDHEN, CDR2 SYDVKM. Between the trimmed V and J ends, which lost 5 bases and 0 bases, there was a span of 23 bases.

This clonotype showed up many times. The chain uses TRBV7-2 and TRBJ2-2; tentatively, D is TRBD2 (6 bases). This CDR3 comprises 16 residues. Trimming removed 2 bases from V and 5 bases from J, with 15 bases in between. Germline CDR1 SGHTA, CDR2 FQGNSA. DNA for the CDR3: TGTGCCAGCAGCTTATTTGTGGGAGGAGGGACCGGGGAGCTGTTTTTT. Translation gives CASSLFVGGGTGELFF. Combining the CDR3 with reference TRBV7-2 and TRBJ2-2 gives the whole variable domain GAGVSQSPSNKVTEKGKDVELRCDPISGHTALYWYRQSLGQGLEFLIYFQGNSAPDKSGLPSDRFSAERTGGSVSTLTIQRTQQEDSAVYLCASSLFVGGGTGELFFGEGSRLTVL.

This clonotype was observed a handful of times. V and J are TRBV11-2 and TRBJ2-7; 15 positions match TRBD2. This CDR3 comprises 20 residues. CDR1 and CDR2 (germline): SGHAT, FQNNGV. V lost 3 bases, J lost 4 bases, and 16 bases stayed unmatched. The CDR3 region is CASSFPGLAGGQSWVYEQYF. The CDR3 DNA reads TGTGCCAGCAGCTTCCCCGGACTAGCGGGAGGGCAGAGTTGGGTATACGAGCAGTACTTC.

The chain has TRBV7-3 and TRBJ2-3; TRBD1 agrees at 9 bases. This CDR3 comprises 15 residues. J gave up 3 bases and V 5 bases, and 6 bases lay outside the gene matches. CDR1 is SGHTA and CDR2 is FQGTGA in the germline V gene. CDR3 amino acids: CASSQGTGITDTQYF. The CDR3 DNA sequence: TGTGCCAGCAGCCAAGGGACAGGGATTACAGATACGCAGTATTTT.

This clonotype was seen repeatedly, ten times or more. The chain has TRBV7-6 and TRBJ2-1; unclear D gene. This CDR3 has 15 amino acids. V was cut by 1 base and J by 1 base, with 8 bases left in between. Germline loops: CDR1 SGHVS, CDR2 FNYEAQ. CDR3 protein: CASSLVRGSYNEQFF. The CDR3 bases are TGTGCCAGCAGCTTAGTACGTGGGTCCTACAATGAGCAGTTCTTC.

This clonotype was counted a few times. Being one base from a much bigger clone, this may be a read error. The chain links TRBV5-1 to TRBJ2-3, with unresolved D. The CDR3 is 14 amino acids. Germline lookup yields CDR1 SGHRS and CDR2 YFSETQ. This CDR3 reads CASTLEIRTDTQYF. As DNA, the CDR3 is TGCGCCAGCACCTTGGAAATAAGAACAGATACGCAGTATTTT.

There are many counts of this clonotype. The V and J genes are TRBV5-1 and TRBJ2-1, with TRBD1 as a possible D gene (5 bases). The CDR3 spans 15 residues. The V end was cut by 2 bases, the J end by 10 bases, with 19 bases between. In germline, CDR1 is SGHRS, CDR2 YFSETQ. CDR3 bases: TGCGCCAGCAGCTTACTGGCGGCCTTTGACAGAGAGCAGTTCTTC. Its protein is CASSLLAAFDREQFF. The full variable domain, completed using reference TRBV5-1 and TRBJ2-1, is KAGVTQTPRYLIKTRGQQVTLSCSPISGHRSVSWYQQTPGQGLQFLFEYFSETQRNKGNFPGRFSGRQFSNSRSEMNVSTLELGDSALYLCASSLLAAFDREQFFGPGTRLTVL.

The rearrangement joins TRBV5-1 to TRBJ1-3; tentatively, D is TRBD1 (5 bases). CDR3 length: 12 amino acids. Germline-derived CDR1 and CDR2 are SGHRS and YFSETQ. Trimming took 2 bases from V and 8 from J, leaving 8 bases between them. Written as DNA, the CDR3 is TGCGCCAGCAGCTTAACGGGGGACACCATATATTTT. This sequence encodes CASSLTGDTIYF.

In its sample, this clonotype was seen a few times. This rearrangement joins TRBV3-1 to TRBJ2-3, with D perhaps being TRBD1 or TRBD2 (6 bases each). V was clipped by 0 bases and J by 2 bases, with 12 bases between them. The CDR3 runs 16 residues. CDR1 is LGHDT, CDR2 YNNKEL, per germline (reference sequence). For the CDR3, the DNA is TGTGCCAGCAGCCAAGATCCCGGGGGCAACACAGATACGCAGTATTTT. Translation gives CASSQDPGGNTDTQYF.

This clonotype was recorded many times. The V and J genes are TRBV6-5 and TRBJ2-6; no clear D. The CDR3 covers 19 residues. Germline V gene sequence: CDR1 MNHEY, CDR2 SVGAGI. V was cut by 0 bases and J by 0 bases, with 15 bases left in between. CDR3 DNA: TGTGCCAGCAGTTACTCCTTTTCAAATACAGCCTCTGGGGCCAACGTCCTGACTTTC. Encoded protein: CASSYSFSNTASGANVLTF.

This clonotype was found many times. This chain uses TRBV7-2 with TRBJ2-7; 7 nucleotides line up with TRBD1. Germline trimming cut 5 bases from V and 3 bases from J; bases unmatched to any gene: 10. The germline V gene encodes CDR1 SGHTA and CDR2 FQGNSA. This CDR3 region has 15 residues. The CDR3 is CASSIRTGSHYEQYF. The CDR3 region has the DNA TGTGCCAGCAGCATCCGGACAGGATCGCACTACGAGCAGTACTTC.